Listed here are 18 T cell receptor beta chains from one sample, sequenced in a study of cytomegalovirus exposure and HLA in healthy donors. Amplification used 60 Vbeta primers and 13 Jbeta primers. Repertoires were generated with immunoSEQ multiplex PCR, while TCRdb's copy carries only in-frame clones and drops some. The table records 92,000 or so clones, approximately 64% of them present only once. Sequenced sample: PBMCs. The receptors originated from a woman in her fifties or sixties in good health and CMV-seropositive.

This clone has just a few counts. The chain recombines TRBV5-6 with TRBJ1-1, with TRBD1 identical over 9 bases. This CDR3 is built from 13 residues. CDR1 is SGHDT, CDR2 YYEEEE, per germline. V gave up 5 bases and J gave up 7 bases; unmatched junction bases: 6. The CDR3 protein is CASRTGTGFEAFF. CDR3 coding DNA: TGTGCCAGCAGGACCGGGACAGGGTTTGAAGCTTTCTTT.

V and J are TRBV6-5 and TRBJ1-3; no firm D call. The V end was cut by 0 bases, the J end by 2 bases, with 11 bases between. The CDR3 contains 16 residues. From germline, CDR1 is MNHEY and CDR2 SVGAGI. This chain's CDR3 is CASSYSNGVTGNTIYF. The CDR3 coding sequence is TGTGCCAGCAGTTACTCGAACGGAGTCACTGGAAACACCATATATTTT.

In its sample, this clone was seen a few times. The chain carries TRBV7-6 and TRBJ2-1, with a possible D match to TRBD2 (5 bases). Germline-derived CDR1 and CDR2 are SGHVS and FNYEAQ. V was shortened by 2 bases and J by 7 bases, with 6 bases between the two germline ends. The CDR3 totals 12 residues. The DNA of the CDR3 is TGTGCCAGCAGCTTAAGAGGGAATGAGCAGTTCTTC. This encodes CASSLRGNEQFF.

The chain carries TRBV29-1 and TRBJ2-1; 11 nucleotides align to TRBD1. The junction had 7 bases not matched to a gene; V was cut back by 4 bases and J by 8 bases. Looked up from germline, CDR1 is SQVTM and CDR2 is ANQGSEA. The CDR3 extends over 14 amino acids. In nucleotides, the CDR3 is TGCAGCGTTGCGACCGGGACAGGGGGAGATGAGCAGTTCTTC. It codes for CSVATGTGGDEQFF.

This clone came up a few times. This chain uses TRBV5-1 with TRBJ1-4; no definite D call. The germline CDR1 and CDR2 sequences are SGHRS and YFSETQ. Trimming shortened V by 1 base and J by 4 bases, and 8 bases separated the two germline ends. This CDR3 contains 14 residues. The CDR3 reads CASSLISGNEKLFF. CDR3 nucleotide sequence: TGCGCCAGCAGCTTGATTTCGGGTAATGAAAAACTGTTTTTT.

The chain couples TRBV6-1 to TRBJ2-3; no clear D. V was clipped by 1 base and J by 4 bases, with 9 bases between them. Germline V gives CDR1 MNHNS, CDR2 SASEGT. The CDR3 runs 14 residues. CDR3 DNA: TGTGCCAGCAGTGAAGGACCAGGCGCAGATACGCAGTATTTT. Residues: CASSEGPGADTQYF.

CDR3: CASSPESLNNEQFF. The CDR3 DNA sequence: TGTGCCAGCTCACCGGAGAGCCTCAACAATGAGCAGTTCTTC. The chain employs TRBV18 and TRBJ2-1; no reliable D call. The ends were cut back, 3 bases at V and 5 bases at J, with 11 bases in the middle. The CDR3 extends over 14 amino acids. CDR1 is KGHSH, CDR2 LQKENI, per germline.

This clone came up a few times. The rearrangement joins TRBV28 to TRBJ1-2; D possibly corresponds to TRBD1 (6 bases). The V gene's germline CDR1 is MDHEN and CDR2 SYDVKM. This CDR3 spans 13 amino acids. V lost 3 bases to trimming and J lost 6 bases, with 11 bases between them. CDR3 sequence: CASSFSGANGYTF. CDR3 sequence (DNA): TGTGCCAGCAGTTTCTCAGGGGCGAATGGCTACACCTTC.

The CDR3 loop reads CAWTGSNSPLHF. CDR3 bases: TGTGCCTGGACAGGGTCTAATTCACCCCTCCACTTT. The chain couples TRBV30 to TRBJ1-6, with TRBD1 as a possible D gene (5 bases). Per the germline V gene, CDR1 is GTSNPN and CDR2 is SVGIG (reference sequence). V lost 4 bases and J lost 6, with 7 bases in between. The CDR3 contains 12 residues.

The chain combines TRBV30 with TRBJ1-6; D unclear. Between the trimmed V and J ends, which lost 2 bases and 11 bases, there was a span of 13 bases. CDR1 GTSNPN and CDR2 SVGIG come from the germline V gene (reference sequence). The CDR3 loop spans 13 amino acids. For the CDR3, the DNA is TGTGCCTGGAGTTTGAGGGTTTCTCCACCCCTCCACTTT. Protein: CAWSLRVSPPLHF.

The chain has TRBV7-2 and TRBJ2-3; tentative D call: TRBD2 (7 bases). The CDR3 totals 15 residues. With 6 bases removed from V and 2 bases from J, the gap between germline ends came to 15 bases. Per the germline V gene, CDR1 is SGHTA and CDR2 is FQGNSA. CDR3 in amino acids: CASSMDGGLTDTQYF. CDR3 DNA sequence: TGTGCCAGCAGTATGGACGGGGGGCTCACAGATACGCAGTATTTT.

The CDR3 DNA reads TGCGCCAGCAGCTCGGACAGGGGGACCCAGTACTTC. Translating gives CASSSDRGTQYF. The genes are TRBV5-1 and TRBJ2-5; 9 bases line up with TRBD1. Germline CDR1 and CDR2: SGHRS and YFSETQ. Trimming took 3 bases from V and 7 from J; bases not matched to a gene: 1. This CDR3 has 12 amino acids.

J is TRBJ2-1 and V is TRBV15; 7 bases are a match to TRBD1. CDR3 length: 18 amino acids. Germline V gene data show CDR1 as LNHNV and CDR2 as YYDKDF (reference sequence). J gave up 2 bases and V 0 bases, and 10 bases lay outside the gene matches. The CDR3 loop reads CATSREVWTGGTYNEQFF. The CDR3 DNA is TGTGCCACCAGCAGAGAGGTATGGACAGGAGGCACCTACAATGAGCAGTTCTTC. Using reference TRBV15 and TRBJ2-1 for the parts outside the CDR3, the full variable domain is DAMVIQNPRYQVTQFGKPVTLSCSQTLNHNVMYWYQQKSSQAPKLLFHYYDKDFNNEADTPDNFQSRRPNTSFCFLDIRSPGLGDTAMYLCATSREVWTGGTYNEQFFGPGTRLTVL.

The chain couples TRBV5-3 to TRBJ1-1; D not resolved. TRBV5-3 is annotated as an ORF whose role is uncertain. Trimming shortened V by 0 bases and J by 9 bases, and 12 bases separated the two germline ends. The CDR3 is 13 residues long. CDR3 sequence (DNA): TGTGCCAGAAGCTTGGAGAGGGAAGGGAAAGCTTTCTTT. Its translation: CARSLEREGKAFF.

This sequence joins TRBV4-3 and TRBJ1-4; 9 positions match TRBD1. CDR1 is LGHNA, CDR2 YSLEER, per germline. The CDR3 extends over 14 amino acids. With V trimmed by 1 base and J by 6 bases, 0 bases remained unmatched. As DNA, the CDR3 is TGCGCCAGCAGCCAAGGGGACAGGGATGAAAAACTGTTTTTT. The encoded protein is CASSQGDRDEKLFF.

The rearrangement links TRBV6-1 to TRBJ2-1, with D perhaps matching TRBD1 (5 bases). Looked up from germline, CDR1 is MNHNS and CDR2 is SASEGT. Trimming shortened V by 6 bases and J by 9 bases, and 15 bases separated the two germline ends. The length of the CDR3 is 13 residues. The CDR3 region has the DNA TGTGCCAGCAGAACAGGTGTTGGTGTTGAGCAGTTCTTC. It is translated as CASRTGVGVEQFF.

This clone has only a few counts. The chain employs TRBV2 and TRBJ1-5; D is perhaps TRBD1 (6 bases). Per the germline V gene, CDR1 is SNHLY and CDR2 is FYNNEI. The ends were cut back, 6 bases at V and 0 bases at J, with 21 bases in the middle. The CDR3 is 18 residues long. The CDR3 sequence: CASRTTLGGQYSNQPQHF. CDR3 nucleotides: TGTGCCAGCAGAACAACACTTGGTGGACAGTATAGCAATCAGCCCCAGCATTTT. Looking up the rest from reference TRBV2 and TRBJ1-5 gives the full variable domain: EPEVTQTPSHQVTQMGQEVILRCVPISNHLYFYWYRQILGQKVEFLVSFYNNEISEKSEIFDDQFSVERPDGSNFTLKIRSTKLEDSAMYFCASRTTLGGQYSNQPQHFGDGTRLSIL.

This clone was counted only a few times. The CDR3 region is CASSVDPGGTSGRSTDTQYF. CDR3 DNA sequence: TGTGCCAGCAGCGTTGATCCCGGAGGGACTAGCGGGAGGAGCACAGATACGCAGTATTTT. The rearrangement joins TRBV9 to TRBJ2-3, with 15 nucleotides matching TRBD2. Germline CDR1 SGDLS, CDR2 YYNGEE. The CDR3 spans 20 residues. Losses at the gene ends were 2 bases for V and 0 bases for J; bases not matched to a gene: 10.